The 12 T cell receptor beta chains reported below all come from one sample, sequenced in a study of a mutant IDH1 vaccine in newly diagnosed glioma. TCRdb's copy holds only in-frame clones and misses some; the assay was immunoSEQ multiplex PCR. The repertoire has some 80,000 clones, more than 80% of them found once; the top ten carry approximately 0.8%. Specified time point: week 23, last vaccination. Topical imiquimod was applied with each vaccine dose, which held 300 ug of mutant IDH1 20-mer peptide. No cognate antigen is known for these TCRs. This specimen was PBMCs, taken from a glioma patient whose treatment included an IDH1 peptide vaccine. All receptors come from a woman aged 50 to 60 with glioma.

The V call is TRBV6-1, the J call TRBJ2-6; 10 nucleotides agree with TRBD1. The V segment lost 4 bases and the J segment 2 bases; nucleotides outside the gene matches: 2. This CDR3 has 16 amino acids. The germline V gene has CDR1 MNHNS and CDR2 SASEGT. For the CDR3, the DNA is TGTGCCAGCAGTGTGGGACAGGGGACTGGGGCCAACGTCCTGACTTTC. It encodes CASSVGQGTGANVLTF.

V usage is TRBV7-6 and J usage is TRBJ2-5; maybe TRBD2 (6 bases). CDR3 length: 14 residues. V was pared by 5 bases and J by 7 bases, with 17 bases between. Germline V gene lookup returns CDR1 SGHVS and CDR2 FNYEAQ. The CDR3 is CASSPEVRRGTQYF. In DNA form, the CDR3 reads TGTGCCAGCAGCCCAGAGGTCAGGCGGGGGACCCAGTACTTC.

This sequence joins TRBV6-5 and TRBJ2-7; D is perhaps TRBD1 or TRBD2 (6 bases each). Trimming pared 4 bases from V and 5 bases from J, leaving 21 bases between. The CDR3 is 16 residues long. Per germline, CDR1 MNHEY and CDR2 SVGAGI. The CDR3, as DNA: TGTGCCAGCAGTTCCCTATGGGGGGCACTAGGCGACGAGCAGTACTTC. The encoded protein is CASSSLWGALGDEQYF.

This chain's CDR3 is CAWSTGGQGEAFF. The CDR3 DNA reads as TGTGCCTGGAGTACAGGGGGACAGGGTGAAGCTTTCTTT. This chain joins TRBV30 and TRBJ1-1, with 9 positions matching TRBD1. Germline assignment: CDR1 GTSNPN and CDR2 SVGIG (reference sequence). The V segment lost 2 bases and the J segment 7 bases; nucleotides outside the gene matches: 5. This CDR3 has 13 residues.

V is TRBV7-9 and J is TRBJ1-2; weak D call: TRBD1 (6 bases). The V gene lost 5 bases and the J gene lost 0 bases, with 16 bases spanning the gap. CDR1 is SEHNR, CDR2 FQNEAQ, per germline (reference sequence). This CDR3 has 16 amino acids. Here the CDR3 reads CASSPAPGHSNYGYTF. In DNA form, the CDR3 reads TGTGCCAGCAGCCCCGCCCCGGGACACTCTAACTATGGCTACACCTTC.

A few counts support this clone. The V and J genes are TRBV10-3 and TRBJ1-2; D possibly corresponds to TRBD1 (6 bases). Germline V gene lookup returns CDR1 ENHRY and CDR2 SYGVKD. The CDR3 has 15 residues. Between the trimmed V and J ends, which lost 7 bases and 2 bases, there was a span of 17 bases. The CDR3 nucleotides are TGTGCCATCAAGGACAGTATCCTGCAGAACTATGGCTACACCTTC. It yields the protein CAIKDSILQNYGYTF.

This sequence joins TRBV7-9 and TRBJ1-1; TRBD1 agrees at 7 bases. CDR3 length equals 15 residues. Germline CDR1 is SEHNR and CDR2 is FQNEAQ (reference sequence). V lost 5 bases to trimming and J lost 4 bases; unmatched junction nucleotides: 10. DNA of the CDR3: TGTGCCAGCAGCCAAAGACAGGGCCCCGGCACTGAAGCTTTCTTT. This translates into CASSQRQGPGTEAFF.

The chain uses TRBV27 and TRBJ1-1; D not certain. Germline values: CDR1 MNHEY, CDR2 SMNVEV (reference sequence). The CDR3 totals 14 residues. V was clipped by 3 bases and J by 1 base, with 9 bases between them. The CDR3 reads CASSFRRGNTEAFF. CDR3 DNA: TGTGCCAGCAGTTTCAGGCGGGGGAACACTGAAGCTTTCTTT.

V gene TRBV12-5 combines with J gene TRBJ2-5, with D perhaps TRBD1 or TRBD2 (5 bases each). The CDR3 consists of 20 residues. V lost 0 bases and J 1 base, leaving 24 bases between the germline ends. In germline, CDR1 is LGHNT, CDR2 FRNRAP. The CDR3 here is CASGLVTSSGTYGGQETQYF. Here the CDR3 DNA reads TGTGCTAGTGGTTTGGTCACTTCCTCCGGGACCTACGGTGGCCAAGAGACCCAGTACTTC.

The gene calls are TRBV6-1 and TRBJ2-2, with TRBD2 matching over 8 bases. The CDR3 is 14 residues long. V gave up 4 bases and J gave up 6 bases; unmatched junction bases: 4. Germline CDR1 is MNHNS and CDR2 is SASEGT. CDR3 loop: CASSVIAGPGELFF. CDR3 nucleotide sequence: TGTGCCAGCAGTGTTATAGCGGGGCCCGGGGAGCTGTTTTTT.

This clone was seen a single time. The chain combines TRBV28 with TRBJ2-5, with 9 nucleotides matching TRBD1. Looked up from germline, CDR1 is MDHEN and CDR2 is SYDVKM. Trimming removed 3 bases from V and 4 bases from J; junction bases left unmatched: 12. This CDR3 has 17 residues. The CDR3 reads CASSFGDRAGLGETQYF. CDR3 bases: TGTGCCAGCAGTTTCGGGGACAGGGCGGGTTTAGGAGAGACCCAGTACTTC.

This chain uses TRBV28 with TRBJ2-5; 11 bases match TRBD1. CDR3 length: 15 amino acids. The V and J ends lost 6 bases and 4 bases, in that order; junction bases with no gene match: 7. Germline V gene lookup returns CDR1 MDHEN and CDR2 SYDVKM. The DNA for the CDR3 is TGTGCCAGCAGACCCGGGACAGGGGGTCCAGAGACCCAGTACTTC. This sequence encodes CASRPGTGGPETQYF.